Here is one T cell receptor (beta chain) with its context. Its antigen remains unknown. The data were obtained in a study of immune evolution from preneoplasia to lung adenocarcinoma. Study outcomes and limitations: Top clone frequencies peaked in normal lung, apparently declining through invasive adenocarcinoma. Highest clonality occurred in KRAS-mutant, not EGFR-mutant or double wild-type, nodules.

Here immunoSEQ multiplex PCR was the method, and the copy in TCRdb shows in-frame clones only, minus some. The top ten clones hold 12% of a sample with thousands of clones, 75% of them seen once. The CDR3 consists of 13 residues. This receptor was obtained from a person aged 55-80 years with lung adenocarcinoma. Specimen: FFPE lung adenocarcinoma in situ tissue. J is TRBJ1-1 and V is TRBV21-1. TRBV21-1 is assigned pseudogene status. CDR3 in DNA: TGTGCCAGCAGCAAAGGGAGGGGTACGAAAGCTTTCTTT. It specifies CASSKGRGTKAFF.